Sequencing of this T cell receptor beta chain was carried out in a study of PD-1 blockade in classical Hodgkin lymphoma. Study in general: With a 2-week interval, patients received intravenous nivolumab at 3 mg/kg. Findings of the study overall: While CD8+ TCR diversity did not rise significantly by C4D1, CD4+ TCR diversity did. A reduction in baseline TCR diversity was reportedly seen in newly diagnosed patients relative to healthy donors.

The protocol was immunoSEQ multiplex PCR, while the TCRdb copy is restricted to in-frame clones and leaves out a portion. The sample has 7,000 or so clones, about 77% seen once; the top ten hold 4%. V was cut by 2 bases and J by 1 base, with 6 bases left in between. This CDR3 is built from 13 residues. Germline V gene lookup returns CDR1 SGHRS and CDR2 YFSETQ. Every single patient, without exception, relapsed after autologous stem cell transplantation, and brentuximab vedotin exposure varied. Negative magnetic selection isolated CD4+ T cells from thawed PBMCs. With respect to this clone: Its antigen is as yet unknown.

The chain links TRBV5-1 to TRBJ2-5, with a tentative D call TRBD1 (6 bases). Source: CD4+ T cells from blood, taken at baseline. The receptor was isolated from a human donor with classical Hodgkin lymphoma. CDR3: CASSLQGQETQYF. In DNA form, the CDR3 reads TGCGCCAGCAGCTTACAGGGCCAAGAGACCCAGTACTTC. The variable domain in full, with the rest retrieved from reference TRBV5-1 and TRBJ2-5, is KAGVTQTPRYLIKTRGQQVTLSCSPISGHRSVSWYQQTPGQGLQFLFEYFSETQRNKGNFPGRFSGRQFSNSRSEMNVSTLELGDSALYLCASSLQGQETQYFGPGTRLLVL.